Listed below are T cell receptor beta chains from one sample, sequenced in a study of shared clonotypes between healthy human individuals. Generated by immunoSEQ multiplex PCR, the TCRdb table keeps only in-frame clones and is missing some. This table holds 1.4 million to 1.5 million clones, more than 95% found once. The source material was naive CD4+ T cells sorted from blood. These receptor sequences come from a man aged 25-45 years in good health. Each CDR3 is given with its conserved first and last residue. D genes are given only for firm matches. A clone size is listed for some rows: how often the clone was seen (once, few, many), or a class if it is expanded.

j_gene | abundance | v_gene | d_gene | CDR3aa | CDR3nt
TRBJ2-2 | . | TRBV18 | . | CASSPNQAGEGELFF | TGTGCCAGCTCACCAAATCAGGCTGGTGAGGGGGAGCTGTTTTTT
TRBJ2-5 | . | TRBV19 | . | CACQETGARETQYF | TGTGCCTGCCAAGAGACAGGCGCGAGAGAGACCCAGTACTTC
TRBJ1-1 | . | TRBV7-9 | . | CASSPLNTEAFF | TGTGCCAGCAGCCCTCTCAACACTGAAGCTTTCTTT
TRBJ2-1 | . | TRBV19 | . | CASSTPGSYNEQFF | TGTGCCAGTAGTACGCCGGGATCTTACAATGAGCAGTTCTTC
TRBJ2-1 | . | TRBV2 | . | CASRGDYNEQFF | TGTGCCAGCAGGGGGGACTACAATGAGCAGTTCTTC
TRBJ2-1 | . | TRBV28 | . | CASSSLYTEARSVEQFF | TGTGCCAGCAGTTCCCTATACACAGAGGCCCGTTCCGTTGAGCAGTTCTTC
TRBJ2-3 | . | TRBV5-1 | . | CASSFPGSSTGTDTQYF | TGCGCCAGCAGTTTCCCAGGGAGTTCGACGGGCACAGATACGCAGTATTTT
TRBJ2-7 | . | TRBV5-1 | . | CASSLSTLAYEQYF | TGCGCCAGCAGCTTGAGCACTCTAGCCTACGAGCAGTACTTC
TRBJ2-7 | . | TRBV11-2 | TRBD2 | CASSLRTSGINEQYF | TGTGCCAGCAGCCTAAGGACTAGCGGGATAAACGAGCAGTACTTC
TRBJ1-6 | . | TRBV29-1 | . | CSARAGSDDSPLHF | TGCAGCGCACGTGCGGGGTCAGATGATTCACCCCTCCACTTT
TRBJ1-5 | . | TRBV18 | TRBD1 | CASSPPNIQGQGFNQPQHF | TGTGCCAGCTCACCACCAAACATCCAAGGACAGGGGTTCAACCAGCCCCAGCATTTT
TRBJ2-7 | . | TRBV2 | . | CASSVSYSNSYEQYF | TGTGCCAGCAGTGTATCCTACTCAAATTCCTACGAGCAGTACTTC
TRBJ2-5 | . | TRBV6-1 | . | CASSEPIPQETQYF | TGTGCCAGCAGTGAACCCATCCCCCAAGAGACCCAGTACTTC
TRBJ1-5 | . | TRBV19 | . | CASTPRTNQPQHF | TGTGCCAGTACCCCTAGGACTAATCAGCCCCAGCATTTT
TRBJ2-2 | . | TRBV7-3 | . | CASSPDSNTGELFF | TGTGCCAGCAGCCCGGATTCGAACACCGGGGAGCTGTTTTTT
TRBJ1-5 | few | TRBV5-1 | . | CASSIGHSNQPQHF | TGCGCCAGCAGCATCGGACACAGTAATCAGCCCCAGCATTTT
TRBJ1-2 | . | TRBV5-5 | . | CASSPPVGGYGYTF | TGTGCCAGCAGCCCACCGGTTGGGGGCTATGGCTACACCTTC
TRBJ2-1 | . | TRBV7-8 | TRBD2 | CASSLVGTSGSNEQFF | TGTGCCAGCAGCTTAGTGGGGACTAGCGGGAGCAATGAGCAGTTCTTC
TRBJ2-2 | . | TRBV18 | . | CAGSDLANTGELFF | TGTGCAGGGTCCGACTTAGCGAACACCGGGGAGCTGTTTTTT
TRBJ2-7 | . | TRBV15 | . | CATSRAGQGSYEQYF | TGTGCCACCAGCAGGGCGGGCCAGGGGAGCTACGAGCAGTACTTC
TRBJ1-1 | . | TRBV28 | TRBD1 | CASSLDRDLNGGGTEAFF | TGTGCCAGCAGTTTGGACAGGGACCTGAATGGGGGGGGTACTGAAGCTTTCTTT
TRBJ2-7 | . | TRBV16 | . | CASSQSEVGPAEQYF | TGTGCCAGCAGCCAATCAGAGGTCGGGCCGGCCGAGCAGTACTTC
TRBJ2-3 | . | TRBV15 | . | CATSRDWRVANTQYF | TGTGCCACCAGCAGAGATTGGAGAGTCGCGAATACGCAGTATTTT
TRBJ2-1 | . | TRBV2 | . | CASSERGGEQFF | TGTGCCAGCAGTGAAAGGGGGGGCGAGCAGTTCTTC
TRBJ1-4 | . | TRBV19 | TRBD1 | CASSADRVKGNEKLFF | TGTGCCAGTAGTGCGGACAGGGTAAAAGGGAATGAAAAACTGTTTTTT
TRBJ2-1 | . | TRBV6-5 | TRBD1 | CASSYRGLGYNEQFF | TGTGCCAGCAGCTACAGGGGGCTGGGTTACAATGAGCAGTTCTTC
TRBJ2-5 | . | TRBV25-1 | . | CASSPAETQYF | TGTGCCAGCAGTCCGGCGGAGACCCAGTACTTC
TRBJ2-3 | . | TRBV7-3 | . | CASSTSTDTQYF | TGTGCCAGCAGCACTAGCACAGATACGCAGTATTTT
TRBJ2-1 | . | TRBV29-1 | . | CSVDFWTTHNEQFF | TGCAGCGTTGATTTTTGGACTACTCACAATGAGCAGTTCTTC
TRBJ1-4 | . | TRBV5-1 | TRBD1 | CASSLAGQGLNEKLFF | TGCGCCAGCAGCCTCGCTGGACAGGGGCTTAATGAAAAACTGTTTTTT
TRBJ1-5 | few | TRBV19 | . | CASSMGGPQHF | TGTGCCAGTAGTATGGGGGGGCCCCAGCATTTT
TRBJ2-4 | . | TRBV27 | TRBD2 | CASSPWGGLAGGRTKNIQYF | TGTGCCAGCAGTCCCTGGGGGGGACTAGCGGGAGGTCGAACCAAAAACATTCAGTACTTC